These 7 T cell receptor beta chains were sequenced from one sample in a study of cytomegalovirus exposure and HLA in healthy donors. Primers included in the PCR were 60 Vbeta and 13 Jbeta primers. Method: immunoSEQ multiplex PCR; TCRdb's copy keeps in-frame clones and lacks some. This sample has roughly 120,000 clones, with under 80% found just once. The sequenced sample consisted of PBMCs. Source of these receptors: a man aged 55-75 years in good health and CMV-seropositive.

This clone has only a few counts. This CDR3 reads CASSLDFTGNRVDTQYF. For the CDR3, the DNA is TGTGCCAGCAGCTTAGATTTTACAGGGAATCGAGTAGATACGCAGTATTTT. The chain employs TRBV11-2 and TRBJ2-3, with D possibly being TRBD1 (6 bases). The CDR3 is made up of 17 amino acids. Germline values: CDR1 SGHAT, CDR2 FQNNGV. Deletions cut 0 bases from V and 5 bases from J, with 18 bases between.

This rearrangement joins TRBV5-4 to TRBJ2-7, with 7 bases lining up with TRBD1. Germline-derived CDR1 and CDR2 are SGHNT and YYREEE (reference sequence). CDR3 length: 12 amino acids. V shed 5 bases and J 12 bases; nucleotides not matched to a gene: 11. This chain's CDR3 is CASRITPQGWYF. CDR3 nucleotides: TGTGCCAGCAGAATAACGCCACAGGGGTGGTACTTC.

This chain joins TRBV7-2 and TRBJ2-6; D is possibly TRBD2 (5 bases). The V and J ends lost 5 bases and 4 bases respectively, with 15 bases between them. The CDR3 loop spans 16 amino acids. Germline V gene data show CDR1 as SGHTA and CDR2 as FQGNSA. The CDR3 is CASSLLAGVGANVLTF. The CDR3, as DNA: TGTGCCAGCAGCCTTCTAGCCGGGGTCGGGGCCAACGTCCTGACTTTC.

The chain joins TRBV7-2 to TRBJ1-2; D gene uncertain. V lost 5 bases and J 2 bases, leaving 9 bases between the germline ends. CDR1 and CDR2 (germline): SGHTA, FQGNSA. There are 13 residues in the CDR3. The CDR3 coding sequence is TGTGCCAGCAGCGTTGGGCAGAACTATGGCTACACCTTC. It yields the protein CASSVGQNYGYTF.

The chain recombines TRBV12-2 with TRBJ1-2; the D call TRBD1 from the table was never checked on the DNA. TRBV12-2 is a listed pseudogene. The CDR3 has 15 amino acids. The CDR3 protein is CASRLVGQVSYGYTF. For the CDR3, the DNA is TGTGCAAGTCGCTTAGTTGGACAGGTCAGCTATGGCTACACCTTC.

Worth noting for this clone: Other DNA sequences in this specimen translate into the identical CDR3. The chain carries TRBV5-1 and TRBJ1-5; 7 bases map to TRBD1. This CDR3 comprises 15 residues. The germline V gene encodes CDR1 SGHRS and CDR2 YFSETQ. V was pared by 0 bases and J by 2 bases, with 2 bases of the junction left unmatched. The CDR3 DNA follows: TGCGCCAGCAGCTTGGAAGGGACAGGCAATCAGCCCCAGCATTTT. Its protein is CASSLEGTGNQPQHF.

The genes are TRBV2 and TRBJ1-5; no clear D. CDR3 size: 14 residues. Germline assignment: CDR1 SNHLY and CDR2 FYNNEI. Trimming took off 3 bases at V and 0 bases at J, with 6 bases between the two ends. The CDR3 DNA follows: TGTGCCAGCAGTGATTCAAATAGCAATCAGCCCCAGCATTTT. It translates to CASSDSNSNQPQHF.